A selection of T cell receptor beta chains follows, all from one sample in a study of cytomegalovirus exposure and HLA in healthy donors. TCRdb's copy holds only in-frame clones and misses some; the assay was immunoSEQ multiplex PCR. Altogether about 190,000 clones are present, roughly 73% being singletons, with the ten largest covering 2% to 2.5%. The specimen was PBMCs. These receptors came from a woman in her twenties or thirties in good health and CMV-seropositive. Both conserved end residues are part of each CDR3. A D gene is named only where the DNA matches it firmly. The size of a clone is reported for some rows only, either as once, few or many, or as a class for expanded clones.

>TRBV5-1|TRBJ2-4|-|-
CASSDSVAKNIQYF
TGCGCCAGCAGCGACTCAGTAGCCAAAAACATTCAGTACTTC
>TRBV28|TRBJ1-1|-|-
CASSLYGVNTEAFF
TGTGCCAGCAGTTTATACGGGGTGAACACTGAAGCTTTCTTT
>TRBV5-4|TRBJ2-3|TRBD1|few
CASSPGDRYTDTQYF
TGTGCCAGCAGCCCAGGGGACAGATACACAGATACGCAGTATTTT
>TRBV19|TRBJ1-2|-|-
CASSPMARSHGYTF
TGTGCCAGTAGTCCAATGGCCAGGTCGCATGGCTACACCTTC
>TRBV7-9|TRBJ1-3|-|-
CASSLAGVGNTIYF
TGTGCCAGCAGCTTAGCAGGAGTTGGAAACACCATATATTTT
>TRBV5-1|TRBJ1-1|-|-
CASSSRQGVYTEAFF
TGCGCCAGCAGCTCGAGGCAGGGTGTGTACACTGAAGCTTTCTTT
>TRBV5-4|TRBJ2-7|TRBD2|-
CASSYSSGGAEQYF
TGTGCCAGCAGCTATTCTAGCGGGGGGGCTGAGCAGTACTTC
>TRBV4-3|TRBJ1-4|-|-
CASSQDYRASNEKLFF
TGCGCCAGCAGCCAAGACTACAGGGCCTCAAATGAAAAACTGTTTTTT
>TRBV7-8|TRBJ2-7|-|-
CASTPGFINEQYF
TGTGCCAGCACACCGGGATTTATCAACGAGCAGTACTTC
>TRBV29-1|TRBJ2-7|-|-
CSVGGRTSYEQYF
TGCAGCGTTGGAGGCCGTACCTCCTACGAGCAGTACTTC
>TRBV28|TRBJ2-2|-|-
CASSTVWGDTGELFF
TGTGCCAGCAGTACAGTCTGGGGGGACACCGGGGAGCTGTTTTTT
>TRBV5-4|TRBJ2-7|-|-
CASSLAEQSSYEQYF
TGTGCCAGCAGCTTGGCCGAACAGTCGTCCTACGAGCAGTACTTC
>TRBV7-3|TRBJ2-1|-|once
CASSLLGADEQFF
TGTGCCAGCAGCTTATTGGGGGCAGATGAGCAGTTCTTC
>TRBV5-1|TRBJ2-1|TRBD2|once
CASRVLAEPYNEQFF
TGCGCCAGCAGAGTACTAGCGGAACCCTACAATGAGCAGTTCTTC
>TRBV30|TRBJ1-1|-|-
CAWREDTEAFF
TGTGCCTGGAGGGAGGACACTGAAGCTTTCTTT
>TRBV4-1|TRBJ2-1|TRBD2|-
CASSPRGLAGHEQFF
TGCGCCAGCAGCCCCAGAGGGCTAGCGGGCCATGAGCAGTTCTTC
>TRBV7-3|TRBJ1-5|-|-
CASSRTDNQPQHF
TGTGCCAGCAGCCGGACAGACAATCAGCCCCAGCATTTT
>TRBV30|TRBJ1-2|-|-
CARARGYYGYTF
TGTGCCCGCGCCCGAGGGTACTATGGCTACACCTTC
>TRBV28|TRBJ1-4|-|-
CASAPPVFRTNEKLFF
TGTGCCAGCGCCCCGCCGGTCTTCAGGACTAATGAAAAACTGTTTTTT
>TRBV5-6|TRBJ1-6|-|few
CASSSTGTHYNSPLHF
TGTGCCAGCAGCTCTACCGGGACACATTATAATTCACCCCTCCACTTT
>TRBV27|TRBJ2-5|-|-
CASTRTGTFQETQYF
TGTGCCAGCACCCGAACCGGGACTTTCCAAGAGACCCAGTACTTC
>TRBV7-2|TRBJ1-1|TRBD1|-
CASSIQGARTEAFF
TGTGCCAGCAGCATACAGGGGGCGAGAACTGAAGCTTTCTTT
>TRBV2|TRBJ1-1|-|once
CASTIAPNTEAFF
TGTGCCAGCACTATAGCCCCGAACACTGAAGCTTTCTTT
>TRBV7-3|TRBJ2-2|TRBD1|-
CASSSRQGTGELFF
TGTGCCAGCAGCTCCCGACAGGGCACCGGGGAGCTGTTTTTT
>TRBV11-2|TRBJ2-7|TRBD1|-
CASSPQTGPPSYEQYF
TGTGCCAGCAGCCCCCAGACAGGGCCCCCCTCCTACGAGCAGTACTTC
>TRBV7-2|TRBJ2-7|-|-
CASSLGPAGAVYEQYF
TGTGCCAGCAGCTTGGGGCCGGCGGGGGCGGTCTACGAGCAGTACTTC
>TRBV5-8|TRBJ1-5|-|-
CASSLEQTDLLRPQHF
TGTGCCAGCAGCTTGGAGCAGACAGACCTTCTTAGGCCCCAGCATTTT
>TRBV19|TRBJ1-5|-|few
CASTPGLGRNQPQHF
TGTGCCAGTACTCCAGGGCTCGGTCGCAATCAGCCCCAGCATTTT
>TRBV10-3|TRBJ1-2|-|-
CAISGGQNHPHGYTF
TGTGCCATCAGTGGGGGACAAAATCATCCTCATGGCTACACCTTC
>TRBV7-3|TRBJ2-6|TRBD1|-
CASSYRQGSSGANVLTF
TGTGCCAGCAGTTACCGACAGGGTAGCTCTGGGGCCAACGTCCTGACTTTC
>TRBV29-1|TRBJ1-2|-|-
CSVEEGAGGYTF
TGCAGCGTTGAAGAGGGGGCGGGTGGCTACACCTTC
>TRBV5-6|TRBJ1-5|TRBD1|once
CASSNRDRGRQPQHF
TGTGCCAGCAGCAACCGGGACAGGGGACGCCAGCCCCAGCATTTT
>TRBV18|TRBJ2-3|-|-
CASSPPAGSTDTQYF
TGTGCCAGCTCACCACCGGCGGGGAGCACAGATACGCAGTATTTT
>TRBV7-9|TRBJ1-4|-|-
CASSLGGGEKLFF
TGTGCCAGCAGCTTAGGCGGGGGTGAAAAACTGTTTTTT
>TRBV28|TRBJ1-2|TRBD1|once
CASSLPADRAYGYTF
TGTGCCAGCAGTTTACCCGCAGACAGGGCCTATGGCTACACCTTC
>TRBV30|TRBJ2-7|TRBD2|-
CAWSRRGTSLYEQYF
TGTGCCTGGAGCAGGAGGGGGACTAGTCTTTACGAGCAGTACTTC
>TRBV5-5|TRBJ1-3|-|-
CASSLGGGPGNTIYF
TGTGCCAGCAGCTTGGGTGGGGGCCCTGGAAACACCATATATTTT
>TRBV30|TRBJ2-5|-|-
CALSPDGEQYF
TGTGCCTTGTCCCCCGATGGGGAGCAGTACTTC
>TRBV29-1|TRBJ2-5|TRBD2|once
CSVELGLAGETQYF
TGCAGCGTTGAATTGGGACTAGCCGGAGAGACCCAGTACTTC
>TRBV19|TRBJ2-7|TRBD1|-
CASSPGTGGEQYF
TGTGCCAGTAGCCCAGGGACAGGGGGCGAGCAGTACTTC
>TRBV7-9|TRBJ2-7|-|-
CASSPQGSKNEQYF
TGTGCCAGCAGCCCCCAGGGGTCCAAGAACGAGCAGTACTTC
>TRBV7-7|TRBJ2-2|TRBD1|once
CASSPRDSRTGELFF
TGTGCTAGCAGCCCCCGGGACAGCCGCACCGGGGAGCTGTTTTTT
>TRBV10-3|TRBJ2-2|TRBD2|-
CAIRKTSGRSAGELFF
TGTGCCATCAGGAAGACTAGCGGGAGAAGTGCCGGGGAGCTGTTTTTT
>TRBV6-5|TRBJ1-2|-|-
CASRPNYGANYGYTF
TGTGCCAGCAGACCCAACTACGGAGCTAACTATGGCTACACCTTC
>TRBV5-6|TRBJ1-4|TRBD1|-
CASSFFQGADEKLFF
TGTGCCAGCAGCTTCTTCCAGGGGGCGGACGAAAAACTGTTTTTT
>TRBV6-1|TRBJ2-1|-|once
CASIGQARNEQFF
TGTGCCAGCATTGGGCAAGCTCGAAATGAGCAGTTCTTC
>TRBV7-7|TRBJ2-2|TRBD2|-
CASSLRSGSVGELFF
TGTGCCAGCAGCTTACGTAGCGGGAGCGTCGGGGAGCTGTTTTTT
>TRBV5-6|TRBJ2-7|-|-
CASSLDAGHLISPHEQYF
TGTGCCAGCAGCTTGGATGCAGGACATCTTATATCCCCCCACGAGCAGTACTTC
>TRBV5-1|TRBJ2-1|-|-
CASSFGRGENEEFF
TGCGCCAGCAGCTTCGGCAGGGGGGAAAATGAGGAGTTCTTC
>TRBV6-1|TRBJ1-2|-|-
CASSPPSAGSYGYTF
TGTGCCAGCAGCCCCCCCAGTGCAGGGTCCTATGGCTACACCTTC
>TRBV5-6|TRBJ2-5|TRBD1|-
CASSFLGDRAKETQYF
TGTGCCAGCAGCTTCCTAGGGGACAGGGCGAAGGAGACCCAGTACTTC
>TRBV29-1|TRBJ2-3|-|-
CSVVRLVNTDTQYF
TGCAGCGTTGTGCGACTAGTGAACACAGATACGCAGTATTTT
>TRBV28|TRBJ1-1|-|once
CASSKQGNPEAFF
TGTGCCAGCAGTAAACAGGGAAATCCTGAAGCTTTCTTT
>TRBV7-2|TRBJ2-2|-|once
CASSLMRAPDTGELFF
TGTGCCAGCAGCTTAATGAGGGCCCCCGACACCGGGGAGCTGTTTTTT